The rows below give T cell receptor beta chains drawn from one sample of a study of blood T cell repertoires in COVID-19. Data came from immunoSEQ multiplex PCR; TCRdb stores just in-frame clones and leaves some out. The data hold 23,000 or so clones, with 90% to 95% observed a single time. Material: peripheral blood. These receptors were obtained from a woman in her forties or fifties with active COVID-19. Both conserved end residues are part of each CDR3. Fields, in order: CDR3 DNA, CDR3 protein, J gene, clone size, V gene, D gene, CDR3 length. The D gene is left open where the match is weak. Clone size, where shown, is once, few, many, or a class for clones that have expanded.

cdr3_nt: TGTGCCAGTAGTATACGAGACACCAGCTCTGGAAACACCATATATTTT
cdr3_aa: CASSIRDTSSGNTIYF
j_call: TRBJ1-3
clone_size: .
v_call: TRBV19
d_call: .
cdr3_length: 16

cdr3_nt: TGTGCCAGCAGCCGTCGACAGGGGGATAGGGCAACTAATGAAAAACTGTTTTTT
cdr3_aa: CASSRRQGDRATNEKLFF
j_call: TRBJ1-4
clone_size: .
v_call: TRBV5-8
d_call: TRBD1
cdr3_length: 18

cdr3_nt: TGTGCCAGCAGTACCGGGACAGGACTCGATGAGCAGTTCTTC
cdr3_aa: CASSTGTGLDEQFF
j_call: TRBJ2-1
clone_size: .
v_call: TRBV28
d_call: TRBD1
cdr3_length: 14

cdr3_nt: TGCAGCGCCCTAAAGGACACCACGAACACTGAAGCTTTCTTT
cdr3_aa: CSALKDTTNTEAFF
j_call: TRBJ1-1
clone_size: .
v_call: TRBV29-1
d_call: .
cdr3_length: 14

cdr3_nt: TGTGCCAGCAGCTATCGTTCCGTAGGACAGGGGAGGGAGCAGTACTTC
cdr3_aa: CASSYRSVGQGREQYF
j_call: TRBJ2-7
clone_size: .
v_call: TRBV6-6
d_call: TRBD1
cdr3_length: 16

cdr3_nt: TGCAGTGCTGTCGGGTCAGATACGCAGTATTTT
cdr3_aa: CSAVGSDTQYF
j_call: TRBJ2-3
clone_size: .
v_call: TRBV20-1
d_call: .
cdr3_length: 11

cdr3_nt: TGCGCCACCCAACAGGGGACGGTTGGAAAACTGTTTTTT
cdr3_aa: CATQQGTVGKLFF
j_call: TRBJ1-4
clone_size: .
v_call: TRBV10-1
d_call: TRBD1
cdr3_length: 13

cdr3_nt: TGTGCCAGTAGTAAGGGACAGGGAGATCAGCCCCAGCATTTT
cdr3_aa: CASSKGQGDQPQHF
j_call: TRBJ1-5
clone_size: few
v_call: TRBV19
d_call: TRBD1
cdr3_length: 14

cdr3_nt: TGTGCCATCAGGGGGGACAGGGATCCAGATACGCAGTATTTT
cdr3_aa: CAIRGDRDPDTQYF
j_call: TRBJ2-3
clone_size: .
v_call: TRBV10-3
d_call: TRBD1
cdr3_length: 14

cdr3_nt: TGCGCCAGCAGTGATAGGAGCGAAAAACTGTTTTTT
cdr3_aa: CASSDRSEKLFF
j_call: TRBJ1-4
clone_size: .
v_call: TRBV10-1
d_call: .
cdr3_length: 12

cdr3_nt: TGTGCCAGTAGTATTCGAGTCATGAACACTGAAGCTTTCTTT
cdr3_aa: CASSIRVMNTEAFF
j_call: TRBJ1-1
clone_size: once
v_call: TRBV19
d_call: .
cdr3_length: 14

cdr3_nt: TGTGCCAGCAGTGATATTAGCGGGAGGTCCCTCAATGAGCAGTTCTTC
cdr3_aa: CASSDISGRSLNEQFF
j_call: TRBJ2-1
clone_size: .
v_call: TRBV6-4
d_call: TRBD2
cdr3_length: 16

cdr3_nt: TGTGCCAGCAGTTCCGACAGCTTGAACACTGAAGCTTTCTTT
cdr3_aa: CASSSDSLNTEAFF
j_call: TRBJ1-1
clone_size: few
v_call: TRBV6-6
d_call: .
cdr3_length: 14

cdr3_nt: TGTGCCATCAGTACCAGGGGAGAGGGATCCTACGAGCAGTACTTC
cdr3_aa: CAISTRGEGSYEQYF
j_call: TRBJ2-7
clone_size: .
v_call: TRBV10-3
d_call: .
cdr3_length: 15

cdr3_nt: TGTGCTACCAGGACAGGCCTTAACACCGGGGAGCTGTTTTTT
cdr3_aa: CATRTGLNTGELFF
j_call: TRBJ2-2
clone_size: .
v_call: TRBV11-1
d_call: TRBD1
cdr3_length: 14

cdr3_nt: TGTGCCAGCAGTCTCGGGAAAGGCGCCTACAATGAGCAGTTCTTC
cdr3_aa: CASSLGKGAYNEQFF
j_call: TRBJ2-1
clone_size: .
v_call: TRBV2
d_call: .
cdr3_length: 15

cdr3_nt: TGCGCCAGCAGCCCCCTGACAGGGGACGAAGCTTTCTTT
cdr3_aa: CASSPLTGDEAFF
j_call: TRBJ1-1
clone_size: few
v_call: TRBV5-1
d_call: TRBD1
cdr3_length: 13

cdr3_nt: TGTGCCAGCAGCTCCAACTACCACCCTAGCGGGAGGGCCAAGCAGTATTTT
cdr3_aa: CASSSNYHPSGRAKQYF
j_call: TRBJ2-3
clone_size: once
v_call: TRBV13
d_call: TRBD2
cdr3_length: 17

cdr3_nt: TGTGCCAGCAGTTTGGCGGGACAGGGGTATTCACCCCTCCACTTT
cdr3_aa: CASSLAGQGYSPLHF
j_call: TRBJ1-6
clone_size: .
v_call: TRBV28
d_call: TRBD1
cdr3_length: 15

cdr3_nt: TGTGCCAGCAGATGGACAGGGGGAGAGTCACCCCTCCACTTT
cdr3_aa: CASRWTGGESPLHF
j_call: TRBJ1-6
clone_size: .
v_call: TRBV7-2
d_call: TRBD1
cdr3_length: 14

cdr3_nt: TGTGCCATCAGTATTGACCGGTCCGGGATATTGTTTTTT
cdr3_aa: CAISIDRSGILFF
j_call: TRBJ1-4
clone_size: once
v_call: TRBV10-3
d_call: .
cdr3_length: 13

cdr3_nt: TGTGCCAGCAGTGCCGAGCTGGGAGCCACCGGGGAGCTGTTTTTT
cdr3_aa: CASSAELGATGELFF
j_call: TRBJ2-2
clone_size: .
v_call: TRBV2
d_call: .
cdr3_length: 15

cdr3_nt: TGTGCCAGCAGCATTGCAGGGCCTAATGAAAAACTGTTTTTT
cdr3_aa: CASSIAGPNEKLFF
j_call: TRBJ1-4
clone_size: .
v_call: TRBV25-1
d_call: .
cdr3_length: 14

cdr3_nt: TGTGCCAGCTCACCACCAATCCCGGGGGAGGACTATGGCTACACCTTC
cdr3_aa: CASSPPIPGEDYGYTF
j_call: TRBJ1-2
clone_size: .
v_call: TRBV18
d_call: .
cdr3_length: 16

cdr3_nt: TGTGCCAGCAGTACGCCGGGGACAGGGGGAGGTGGCTACACCTTC
cdr3_aa: CASSTPGTGGGGYTF
j_call: TRBJ1-2
clone_size: .
v_call: TRBV28
d_call: TRBD1
cdr3_length: 15

cdr3_nt: TGTGCCAGCTGGCGCGGAGGGGTGGAGACCCAGTACTTC
cdr3_aa: CASWRGGVETQYF
j_call: TRBJ2-5
clone_size: .
v_call: TRBV2
d_call: .
cdr3_length: 13

cdr3_nt: TGCGCCAGCAGCCTAAATATCCGGCGGCAGAGCACAGATACGCAGTATTTT
cdr3_aa: CASSLNIRRQSTDTQYF
j_call: TRBJ2-3
clone_size: .
v_call: TRBV5-1
d_call: .
cdr3_length: 17

cdr3_nt: TGTGCCAGCAGTGAAGAGGCGGGACCTAATTCACCCCTCCACTTT
cdr3_aa: CASSEEAGPNSPLHF
j_call: TRBJ1-6
clone_size: .
v_call: TRBV2
d_call: .
cdr3_length: 15

cdr3_nt: TGTGCCACACAGGGGCGAGAAGGAAACACCATATATTTT
cdr3_aa: CATQGREGNTIYF
j_call: TRBJ1-3
clone_size: .
v_call: TRBV2
d_call: TRBD1
cdr3_length: 13

cdr3_nt: TGCAGCGTTGTTGTCCCAGACAGGGGGCGATATGAGCAGTACTTC
cdr3_aa: CSVVVPDRGRYEQYF
j_call: TRBJ2-7
clone_size: once
v_call: TRBV29-1
d_call: TRBD1
cdr3_length: 15

cdr3_nt: TGTGCCAGCAGCTCTAAATGGACAGATTACGAGCAGTACTTC
cdr3_aa: CASSSKWTDYEQYF
j_call: TRBJ2-7
clone_size: .
v_call: TRBV11-1
d_call: .
cdr3_length: 14

cdr3_nt: TGTGCCAGCAATGACAGGGAGTACAATGAGCAGTTCTTC
cdr3_aa: CASNDREYNEQFF
j_call: TRBJ2-1
clone_size: .
v_call: TRBV7-9
d_call: TRBD1
cdr3_length: 13

cdr3_nt: TGTGCCAGCAGTTCGGGGGTTCGGGAGACCCAGTACTTC
cdr3_aa: CASSSGVRETQYF
j_call: TRBJ2-5
clone_size: few
v_call: TRBV27
d_call: .
cdr3_length: 13

cdr3_nt: TGTGCCAGCAGCCACTGGGACAGGGTAGGAGAGCAGTTCTTC
cdr3_aa: CASSHWDRVGEQFF
j_call: TRBJ2-1
clone_size: .
v_call: TRBV5-4
d_call: TRBD1
cdr3_length: 14

cdr3_nt: TGCGCCAGCAGCTTGAGGACAGATAACACCGGGGAGCTGTTTTTT
cdr3_aa: CASSLRTDNTGELFF
j_call: TRBJ2-2
clone_size: .
v_call: TRBV5-1
d_call: .
cdr3_length: 15

cdr3_nt: TGCGCCAGCAGCTGGGGACTAGCGGGAGTCGGATCCTACAATGAGCAGTTCTTC
cdr3_aa: CASSWGLAGVGSYNEQFF
j_call: TRBJ2-1
clone_size: .
v_call: TRBV5-1
d_call: TRBD2
cdr3_length: 18